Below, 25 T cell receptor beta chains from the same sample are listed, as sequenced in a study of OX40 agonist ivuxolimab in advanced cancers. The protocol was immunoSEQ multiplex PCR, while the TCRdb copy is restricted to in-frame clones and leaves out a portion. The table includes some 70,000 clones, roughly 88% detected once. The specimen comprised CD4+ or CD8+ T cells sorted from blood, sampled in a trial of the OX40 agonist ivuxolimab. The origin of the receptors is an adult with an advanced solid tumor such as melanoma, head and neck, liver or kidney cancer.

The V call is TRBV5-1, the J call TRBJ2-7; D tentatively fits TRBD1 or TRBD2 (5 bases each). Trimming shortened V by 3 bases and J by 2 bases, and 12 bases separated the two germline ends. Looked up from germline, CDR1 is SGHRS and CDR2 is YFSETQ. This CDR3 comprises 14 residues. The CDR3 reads CASSSGTKTYEQYF. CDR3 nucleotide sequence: TGCGCCAGCAGCTCCGGGACGAAGACCTACGAGCAGTACTTC.

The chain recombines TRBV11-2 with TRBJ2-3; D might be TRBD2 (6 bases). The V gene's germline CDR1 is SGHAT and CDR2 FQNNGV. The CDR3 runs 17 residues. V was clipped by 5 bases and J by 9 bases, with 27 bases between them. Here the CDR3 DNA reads TGTGCCAGCAGCCCCCACTCGGCTAGCAGGAGGGGCGGGACGCAGTATTTT. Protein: CASSPHSASRRGGTQYF.

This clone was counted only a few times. CDR3 in DNA: TGTGCCAGTAGGAGGGACAGGGAGTATGGCTACACCTTC. It is translated as CASRRDREYGYTF. The chain joins TRBV19 to TRBJ1-2; 9 bases align to TRBD1. The V and J ends lost 6 bases and 5 bases, in that order; junction bases with no gene match: 4. Germline V gene lookup returns CDR1 LNHDA and CDR2 SQIVND (reference sequence). The CDR3 extends over 13 amino acids.

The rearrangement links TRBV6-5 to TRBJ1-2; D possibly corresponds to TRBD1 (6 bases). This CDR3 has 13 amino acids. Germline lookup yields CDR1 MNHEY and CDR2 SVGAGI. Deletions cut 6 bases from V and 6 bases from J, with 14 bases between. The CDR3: CASSPVGGHGYTF. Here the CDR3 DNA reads TGTGCCAGCAGCCCCGTGGGGGGGCATGGCTACACCTTC.

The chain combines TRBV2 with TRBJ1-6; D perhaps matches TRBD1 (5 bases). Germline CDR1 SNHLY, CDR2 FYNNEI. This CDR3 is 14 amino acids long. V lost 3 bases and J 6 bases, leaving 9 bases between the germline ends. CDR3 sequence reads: CASSDRQGNSPLHF. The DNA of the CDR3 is TGTGCCAGCAGTGATCGGCAGGGTAATTCACCCCTCCACTTT.

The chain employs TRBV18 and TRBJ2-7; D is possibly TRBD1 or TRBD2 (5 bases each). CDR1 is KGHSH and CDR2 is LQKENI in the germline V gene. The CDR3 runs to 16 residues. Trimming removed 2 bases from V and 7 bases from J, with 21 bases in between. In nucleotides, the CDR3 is TGTGCCAGCTCACCATTGGGGGATGGACGGCCTGGGGAGCAGTACTTC. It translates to CASSPLGDGRPGEQYF.

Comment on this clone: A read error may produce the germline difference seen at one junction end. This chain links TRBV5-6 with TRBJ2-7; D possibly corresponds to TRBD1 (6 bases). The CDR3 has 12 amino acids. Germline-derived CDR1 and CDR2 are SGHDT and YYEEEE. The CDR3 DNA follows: TGTGCCAGCAGCTTGGGTAGGGACAACGCCGACTTC. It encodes CASSLGRDNADF.

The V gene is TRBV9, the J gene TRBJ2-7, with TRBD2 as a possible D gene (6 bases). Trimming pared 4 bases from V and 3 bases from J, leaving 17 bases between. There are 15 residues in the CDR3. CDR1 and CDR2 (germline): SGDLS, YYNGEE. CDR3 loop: CASSPTPGGYYEQYF. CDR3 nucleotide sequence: TGTGCCAGCAGCCCTACGCCTGGGGGGTACTACGAGCAGTACTTC.

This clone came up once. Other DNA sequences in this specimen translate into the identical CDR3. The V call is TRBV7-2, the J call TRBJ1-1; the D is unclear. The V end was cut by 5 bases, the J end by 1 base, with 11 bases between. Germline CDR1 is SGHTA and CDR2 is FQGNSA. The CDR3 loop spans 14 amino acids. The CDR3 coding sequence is TGTGCCAGCAGCCTGTTTGTAGGGAACACTGAAGCTTTCTTT. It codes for CASSLFVGNTEAFF.

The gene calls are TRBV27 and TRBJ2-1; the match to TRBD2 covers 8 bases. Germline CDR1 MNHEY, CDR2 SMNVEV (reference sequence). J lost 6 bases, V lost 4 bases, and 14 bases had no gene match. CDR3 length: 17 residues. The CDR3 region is CASSSGTSGTFGNEQFF. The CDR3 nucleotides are TGTGCCAGCAGTTCCGGTACTAGCGGAACTTTTGGCAATGAGCAGTTCTTC.

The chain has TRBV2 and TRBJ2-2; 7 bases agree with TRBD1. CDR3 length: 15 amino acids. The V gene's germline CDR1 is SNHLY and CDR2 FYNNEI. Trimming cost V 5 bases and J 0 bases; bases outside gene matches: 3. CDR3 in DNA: TGTGCCAGCAGTCCGGACAGGACGAACACCGGGGAGCTGTTTTTT. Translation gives CASSPDRTNTGELFF. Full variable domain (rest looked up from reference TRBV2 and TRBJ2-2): EPEVTQTPSHQVTQMGQEVILRCVPISNHLYFYWYRQILGQKVEFLVSFYNNEISEKSEIFDDQFSVERPDGSNFTLKIRSTKLEDSAMYFCASSPDRTNTGELFFGEGSRLTVL.

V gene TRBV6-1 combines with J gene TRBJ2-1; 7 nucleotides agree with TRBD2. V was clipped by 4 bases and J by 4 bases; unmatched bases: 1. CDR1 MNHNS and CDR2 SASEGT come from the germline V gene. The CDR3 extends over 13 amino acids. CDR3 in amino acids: CASSVGGYNEQFF. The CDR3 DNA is TGTGCCAGCAGTGTGGGGGGGTACAATGAGCAGTTCTTC.

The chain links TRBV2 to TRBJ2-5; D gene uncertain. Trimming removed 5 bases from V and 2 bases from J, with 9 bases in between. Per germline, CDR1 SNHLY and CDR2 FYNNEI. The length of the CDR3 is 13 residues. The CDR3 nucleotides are TGTGCCAGCAGTAGGTCGGGTCAAGAGACCCAGTACTTC. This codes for CASSRSGQETQYF.

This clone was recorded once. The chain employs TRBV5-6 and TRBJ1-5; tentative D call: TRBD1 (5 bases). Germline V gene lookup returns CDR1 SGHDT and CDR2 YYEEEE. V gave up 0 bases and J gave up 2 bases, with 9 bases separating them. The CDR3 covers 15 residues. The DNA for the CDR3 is TGTGCCAGCAGCTTGGGCAGGGTCGGCAATCAGCCCCAGCATTTT. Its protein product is CASSLGRVGNQPQHF. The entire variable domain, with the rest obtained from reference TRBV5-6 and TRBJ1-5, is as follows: DAGVTQSPTHLIKTRGQQVTLRCSPKSGHDTVSWYQQALGQGPQFIFQYYEEEERQRGNFPDRFSGHQFPNYSSELNVNALLLGDSALYLCASSLGRVGNQPQHFGDGTRLSIL.

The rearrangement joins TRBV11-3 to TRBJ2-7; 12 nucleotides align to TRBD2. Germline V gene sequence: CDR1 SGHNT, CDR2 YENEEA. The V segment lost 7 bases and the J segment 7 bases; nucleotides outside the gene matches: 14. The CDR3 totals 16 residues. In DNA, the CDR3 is TGTGCCAGCACGAGACTAGCGGGAGTTGAGGAGGAAGAGCAGTACTTC. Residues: CASTRLAGVEEEEQYF.

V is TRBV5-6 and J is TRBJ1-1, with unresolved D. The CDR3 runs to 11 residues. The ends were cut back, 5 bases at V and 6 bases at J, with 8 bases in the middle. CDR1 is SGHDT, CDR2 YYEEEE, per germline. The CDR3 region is CASRGRSEAFF. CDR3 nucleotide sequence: TGTGCCAGCAGAGGTAGATCTGAAGCTTTCTTT.

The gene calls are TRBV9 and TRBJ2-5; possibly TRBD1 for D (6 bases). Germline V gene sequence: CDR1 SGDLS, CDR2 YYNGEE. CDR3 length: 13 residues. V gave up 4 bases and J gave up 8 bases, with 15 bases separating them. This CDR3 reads CASSRGDGTTQYF. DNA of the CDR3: TGTGCCAGCAGCAGAGGGGACGGGACAACCCAGTACTTC.

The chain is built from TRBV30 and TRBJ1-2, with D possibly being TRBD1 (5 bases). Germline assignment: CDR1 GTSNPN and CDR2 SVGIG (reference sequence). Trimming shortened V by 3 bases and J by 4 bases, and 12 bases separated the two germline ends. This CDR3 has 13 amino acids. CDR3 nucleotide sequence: TGTGCCTGGAGCGAGACAGCCGTCTATGGCTACACCTTC. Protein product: CAWSETAVYGYTF.

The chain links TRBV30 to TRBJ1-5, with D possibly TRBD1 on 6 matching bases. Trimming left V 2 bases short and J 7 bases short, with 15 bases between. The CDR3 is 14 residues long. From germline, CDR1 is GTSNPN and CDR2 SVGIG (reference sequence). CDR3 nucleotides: TGTGCCTGGAGTCTCCAGGCGACAGGACAGCCCCAGCATTTT. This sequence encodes CAWSLQATGQPQHF.

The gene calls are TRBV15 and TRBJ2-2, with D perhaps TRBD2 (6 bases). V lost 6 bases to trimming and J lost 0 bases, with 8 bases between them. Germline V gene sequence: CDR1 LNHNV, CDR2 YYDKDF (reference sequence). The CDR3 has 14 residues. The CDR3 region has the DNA TGTGCCACCAGGGAGGGGTCGAACACCGGGGAGCTGTTTTTT. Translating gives CATREGSNTGELFF.

The CDR3 bases are TGCGCCAGCAGCCAAGACCCCGGTAGGGCGAACCCATACAATGAGCAGTTCTTC. This sequence encodes CASSQDPGRANPYNEQFF. The chain combines TRBV4-1 with TRBJ2-1; no clear D. CDR3 size: 18 residues. V was pared by 0 bases and J by 4 bases, with 19 bases between. CDR1 is MGHRA, CDR2 YSYEKL, per germline.

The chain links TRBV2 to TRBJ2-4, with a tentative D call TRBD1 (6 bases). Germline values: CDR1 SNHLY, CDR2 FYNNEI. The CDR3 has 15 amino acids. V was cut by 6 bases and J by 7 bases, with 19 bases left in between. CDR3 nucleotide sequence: TGTGCCAGCAGCCAATTCGAAGGGGGTAAGAACATTCAGTACTTC. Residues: CASSQFEGGKNIQYF.

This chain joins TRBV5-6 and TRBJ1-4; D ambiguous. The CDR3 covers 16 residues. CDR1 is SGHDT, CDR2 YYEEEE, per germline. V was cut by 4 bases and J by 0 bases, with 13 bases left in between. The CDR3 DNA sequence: TGTGCCAGCAGCCGAAGGTCGGTGACAACTAATGAAAAACTGTTTTTT. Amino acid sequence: CASSRRSVTTNEKLFF.

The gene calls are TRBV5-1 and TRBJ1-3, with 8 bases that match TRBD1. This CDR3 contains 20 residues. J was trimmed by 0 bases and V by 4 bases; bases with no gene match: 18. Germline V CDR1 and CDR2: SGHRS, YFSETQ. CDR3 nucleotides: TGCGCCAGCAGCCCCCGAGGGCAGGGGGCCCTACAAGACTCTGGAAACACCATATATTTT. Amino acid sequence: CASSPRGQGALQDSGNTIYF.

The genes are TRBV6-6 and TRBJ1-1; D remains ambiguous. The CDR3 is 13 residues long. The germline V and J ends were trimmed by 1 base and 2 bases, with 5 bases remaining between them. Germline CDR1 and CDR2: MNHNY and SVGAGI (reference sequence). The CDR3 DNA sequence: TGTGCCAGCAGTTACTGGTCCAACACTGAAGCTTTCTTT. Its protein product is CASSYWSNTEAFF.